A single sample gave rise to the 2 T cell receptor beta chains below, sequenced in a study of T cell repertoires in cytomegalovirus infection. TCRdb analysed the reads with MiXCR anew, one entry per CDR3 protein. The table has around 550,000 distinct CDR3 sequences, roughly 29% seen once. What was sequenced was PBMCs. All receptors derive from a human donor in good health (CMV status not recorded). Some clones in this sample may be carry-over from other donors' samples.

V is TRBV10-3 and J is TRBJ1-4; D uncertain. This CDR3 has 15 residues. CDR1 and CDR2 from the germline V gene are ENHRY and SYGVKD. Trimming shortened V by 1 base and J by 8 bases, and 14 bases separated the two germline ends. The chain's CDR3 is CAISEFLGEYEKLFF. CDR3 nucleotides: TGTGCCATCAGTGAGTTTCTCGGGGAATACGAAAAACTGTTTTTT.

The rearrangement uses TRBV20-1 and TRBJ2-5; 10 bases align to TRBD2. The CDR3 spans 14 residues. CDR1 is DFQATT, CDR2 SNEGSKA, per germline (reference sequence). V dropped 2 bases and J dropped 5; count of bases not matched to a gene: 5. CDR3 nucleotides: TGCAGTGCTAGACTAGCGGGAGAGGGGGAGACCCAGTACTTC. It specifies CSARLAGEGETQYF.